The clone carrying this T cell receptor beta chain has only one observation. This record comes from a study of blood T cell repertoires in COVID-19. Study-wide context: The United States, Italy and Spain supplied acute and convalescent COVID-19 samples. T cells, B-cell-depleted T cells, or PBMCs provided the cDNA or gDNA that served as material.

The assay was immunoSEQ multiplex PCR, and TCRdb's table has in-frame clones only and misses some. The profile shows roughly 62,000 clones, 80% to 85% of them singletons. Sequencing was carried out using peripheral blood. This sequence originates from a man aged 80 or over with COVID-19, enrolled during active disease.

The CDR3 protein is CASILQGASGELFF. The CDR3 DNA sequence: TGTGCCAGCATTTTACAGGGGGCTAGCGGGGAGCTGTTTTTT. The chain carries TRBV6-6 and TRBJ2-2, with 9 positions matching TRBD1. Germline-derived CDR1 and CDR2 are MNHNY and SVGAGI (reference sequence). J lost 7 bases, V lost 7 bases, and 7 bases had no gene match. The CDR3 consists of 14 residues.